The TCR beta chain under discussion was sequenced for a study of T-cell memory formation after mild COVID-19. Study context: The two donors had largely donor-specific TCR clusters.

J was trimmed by 7 bases and V by 5 bases; bases with no gene match: 20. The CDR3 spans 18 residues. TCRdb ran MiXCR on the 5' RACE reads and lists one entry per CDR3 protein. The data contain about 140,000 distinct CDR3 sequences, roughly 15% of them singletons. V gene TRBV12-3 or TRBV12-4 combines with J gene TRBJ2-5; 9 positions match TRBD2. What was sequenced was PBMCs or a T cell subset sorted from them (not recorded which). This receptor was identified in an adult woman who had mild COVID-19 (a few samples of this study predate the infection). Cell type and time point are not known. The CDR3 sequence is CASSITPELAGVLPTQYF. The CDR3, as DNA: TGTGCCAGCAGTATCACCCCTGAGTTAGCGGGAGTCCTTCCGACCCAGTACTTC.